This T cell receptor (beta chain) was sequenced during a study of OX40 agonist ivuxolimab in advanced cancers. Study as a whole: Six ivuxolimab dose levels, 0.01 to 10 mg/kg, were given intravenously every 2 weeks. Study results and caveats: Antigen targets of the expanded peripheral T cells went undetermined. On average, CD8+ T cells had more expanded clones than CD4+.

The assay was immunoSEQ multiplex PCR, and TCRdb's table has in-frame clones only and misses some. Here the sample spans fewer than 65,000 clones, around nine tenths being singletons. This clone was observed once. Its cognate antigen is unknown. The CDR3 runs to 16 residues. Germline-derived CDR1 and CDR2 are SGDLS and YYNGEE. The V end lost 4 bases, the J end lost 2 bases, and 13 bases lay between the germline ends. The source was CD4+ or CD8+ T cells sorted from blood, collected in a trial of the OX40 agonist ivuxolimab. The J gene is TRBJ2-6, the V gene TRBV9; D is possibly TRBD2 (6 bases). The clonotype originates from an adult with an advanced solid tumor such as melanoma, head and neck, liver or kidney cancer. CDR3 DNA sequence: TGTGCCAGCAGCCCCCGACTAGTTCCTGGGGCCAACGTCCTGACTTTC. Residues: CASSPRLVPGANVLTF.